This T cell receptor beta chain is drawn from a study of blood T cell repertoires in COVID-19 (dated by TCRdb to between 2020 and 2021). At the level of the whole study: Collaborator samples came from the United States, Italy and Spain and covered acute and convalescent phases of COVID-19. The repertoires were released in a freely available public database meant as a resource for research on the immune response to SARS-CoV-2. Subjects who had been exposed to COVID-19, were actively infected with it, or had recovered from it provided the deeply sampled blood TCRbeta repertoires that made up the dataset. The sample metadata nearly always contained a de-identified subject ID, COVID-19 status, age in years and sex. The material from the prospective study consisted of cDNA or gDNA derived from T cells, B-cell-depleted T cells, or PBMCs. Where available, HLA class I and class II types were obtained from metadata supplied by the sample provider rather than from assay-based typing. Samples were obtained from the ongoing ImmuneRACE study (first 160 participants) and from 1,254 subjects provided by 6 global collaborators. What the study reported, not specific to this receptor: How much clinical and demographic metadata was included differed by source and by participant, and the metadata was provided uncurated.

In the case of this clone: The antigen it recognizes is unknown. Per-base quality was not reported, and no clone a single base away is much larger than it.

The collaborating institutions used their own protocols to collect whole blood in K2EDTA tubes. For TCRbeta analysis, collaborators shipped samples in one of three forms: frozen whole blood, isolated PBMCs, or DNA extracted from either of those sample types. TCRbeta CDR3 regions were amplified from genomic DNA using the immunoSEQ Assay, a bias-controlled multiplex PCR. From the authors' description of their analysis: Nucleated cell counts per sample were estimated from amplification of reference gene primers within the assay. Sequence reads were collapsed and filtered to measure the absolute abundance of every unique TCRbeta CDR3 rearrangement. For each sample, productive Simpson clonality was calculated as the square root of Simpson's diversity index across productive rearrangements. TCRdb holds this immuneACCESS table with in-frame rearrangements only. Some clones are missing; in checked studies, unresolved V genes explain under half, and the rest has no known cause. The DNA gave D and trimming, while V, J and clone size come from that table. The table for this sample lists over 25,000 clones; about 90% of them were counted only once. Around 2.2% of the sample comes from the top ten.

Here V drops 0 bases and J drops 7 bases, and the junction holds 3 bases not matched to any gene. From the cysteine through the phenylalanine, the CDR3 covers 14 amino acids. The entry retains the CDR3 DNA only, 42 bases that are in frame from base 1. For CDR1 and CDR2, the germline V gene lists KGHSH and LQKENI. Sample: peripheral blood. This clonotype was obtained from a man in his forties or fifties with active COVID-19. This chain is built from TRBV18 and TRBJ2-1; 7 nucleotides in the junction match TRBD1. This receptor carries the CDR3 CASSPPGRGNEQFF. The nucleotides read TGTGCCAGCTCACCACCTGGCAGGGGGAATGAGCAGTTCTTC.